Presented here are 6 T cell receptor beta chains from one specimen sequenced in a study of T cell repertoires in cytomegalovirus infection. One entry per CDR3 protein, called by TCRdb with MiXCR from the reads. The sample has roughly 990,000 distinct CDR3 sequences, roughly 31% seen once. Their recognized antigens are unknown. This material consisted of cultured CD8+ T cells from PBMCs, taken from culture after CMV antigen stimulation. The origin of the receptors is a human donor in good health (CMV status not recorded). Some clones in this sample may be carry-over from other donors' samples.

The chain employs TRBV6-5 and TRBJ2-2, with no clear D. Between the trimmed V and J ends, which lost 0 bases and 4 bases, there was a span of 9 bases. This CDR3 comprises 15 residues. Germline V lookup: CDR1 MNHEY, CDR2 SVGAGI. This CDR3 reads CASSYSTYPTGELFF. In DNA, the CDR3 is TGTGCCAGCAGTTACTCGACCTATCCCACCGGGGAGCTGTTTTTT.

This rearrangement joins TRBV4-1 to TRBJ2-7; TRBD1 matches at 9 bases. CDR1 is MGHRA and CDR2 is YSYEKL in the germline V gene. The CDR3 covers 14 residues. With 0 bases clipped from V and 7 bases from J, the junction kept 4 bases outside the gene matches. The CDR3 bases are TGCGCCAGCAGCCAAGAGGGACAGGGTAAAGAGCAGTACTTC. Its protein product is CASSQEGQGKEQYF.

V usage is TRBV7-9 and J usage is TRBJ1-5; 8 nucleotides line up with TRBD1. In germline, CDR1 is SEHNR, CDR2 FQNEAQ (reference sequence). Trimming removed 2 bases from V and 4 bases from J; junction bases left unmatched: 10. The CDR3 length is 17 residues. CDR3: CASSLNEYGQGNQPQHF. The CDR3 nucleotides read TGTGCCAGCAGCTTAAATGAGTATGGACAGGGAAATCAGCCCCAGCATTTT.

The J gene is TRBJ2-1, the V gene TRBV29-1; D tentatively fits TRBD1 or TRBD2 (5 bases each). Germline V gene data show CDR1 as SQVTM and CDR2 as ANQGSEA. The CDR3 is 10 amino acids. Trimming took 4 bases from V and 8 from J, leaving 6 bases between them. The CDR3 sequence: CSVGGYEQFF. The CDR3 DNA reads TGCAGCGTTGGGGGGTATGAGCAGTTCTTC.

This chain's CDR3 is CASRPFEVLNTEAFF. The CDR3 DNA reads TGTGCCAGCAGACCCTTTGAGGTCCTGAACACTGAAGCTTTCTTT. The chain joins TRBV7-2 to TRBJ1-1; no clear D. This CDR3 has 15 residues. The V end was cut by 6 bases, the J end by 0 bases, with 14 bases between. In germline, CDR1 is SGHTA, CDR2 FQGNSA.

This chain links TRBV27 with TRBJ1-5, with TRBD1 identical over 7 bases. CDR1 and CDR2 (germline): MNHEY, SMNVEV (reference sequence). The CDR3 has 13 amino acids. V shed 8 bases and J 6 bases; nucleotides not matched to a gene: 7. CDR3 DNA sequence: TGTGCCAGCGGCAACAGGGGAGGTCAGCCCCAGCATTTT. Its translation: CASGNRGGQPQHF.